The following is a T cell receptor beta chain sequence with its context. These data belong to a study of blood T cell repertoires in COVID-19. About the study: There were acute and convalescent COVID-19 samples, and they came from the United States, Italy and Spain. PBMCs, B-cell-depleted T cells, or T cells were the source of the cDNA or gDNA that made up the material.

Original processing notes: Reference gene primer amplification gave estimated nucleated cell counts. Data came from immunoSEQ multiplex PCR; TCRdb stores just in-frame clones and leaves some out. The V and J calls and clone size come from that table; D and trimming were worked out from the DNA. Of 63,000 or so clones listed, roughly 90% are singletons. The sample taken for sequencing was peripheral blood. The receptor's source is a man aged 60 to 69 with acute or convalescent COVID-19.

The CDR3 region has the DNA TGCAGCGTTGTCTCCGCGGCTTACGAGCAGTACTTC. This sequence encodes CSVVSAAYEQYF. This sequence joins TRBV29-1 and TRBJ2-7; D not certain. The ends were cut back, 4 bases at V and 4 bases at J, with 11 bases in the middle. Germline CDR1 SQVTM, CDR2 ANQGSEA. The CDR3 runs to 12 residues.